This section outlines one TCR beta chain sequence together with its context. This specimen belongs to a study of cytomegalovirus exposure and HLA in healthy donors. In the PCR, 60 Vbeta and 13 Jbeta primers were used. The protocol was immunoSEQ multiplex PCR, while the TCRdb copy is restricted to in-frame clones and leaves out a portion. Of 300,000 or so clones listed, approximately 85% are singletons. The germline V and J ends were trimmed by 2 bases and 6 bases, with 10 bases remaining between them. This CDR3 comprises 12 residues. Germline CDR1 is SQVTM and CDR2 is ANQGSEA. The material sequenced was PBMCs. The V and J genes are TRBV29-1 and TRBJ1-2; D perhaps matches TRBD1 (5 bases). This clonotype was obtained from a woman aged 40 to 55 in good health and CMV-seropositive. The DNA for the CDR3 is TGCAGCGTTGAATTCAGGGTCGATGGCTACACCTTC. Protein: CSVEFRVDGYTF.